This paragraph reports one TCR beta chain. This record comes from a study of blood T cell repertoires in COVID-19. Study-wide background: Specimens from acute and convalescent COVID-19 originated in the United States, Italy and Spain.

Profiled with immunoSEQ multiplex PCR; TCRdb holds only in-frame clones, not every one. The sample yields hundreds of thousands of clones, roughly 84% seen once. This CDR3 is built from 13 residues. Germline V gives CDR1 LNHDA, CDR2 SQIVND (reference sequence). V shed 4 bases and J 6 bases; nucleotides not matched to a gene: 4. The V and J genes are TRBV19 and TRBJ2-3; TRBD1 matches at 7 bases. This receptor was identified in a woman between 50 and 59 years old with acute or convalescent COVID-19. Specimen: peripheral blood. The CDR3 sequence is CASSTTGMDTQYF. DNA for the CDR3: TGTGCCAGTAGTACGACAGGGATGGATACGCAGTATTTT.